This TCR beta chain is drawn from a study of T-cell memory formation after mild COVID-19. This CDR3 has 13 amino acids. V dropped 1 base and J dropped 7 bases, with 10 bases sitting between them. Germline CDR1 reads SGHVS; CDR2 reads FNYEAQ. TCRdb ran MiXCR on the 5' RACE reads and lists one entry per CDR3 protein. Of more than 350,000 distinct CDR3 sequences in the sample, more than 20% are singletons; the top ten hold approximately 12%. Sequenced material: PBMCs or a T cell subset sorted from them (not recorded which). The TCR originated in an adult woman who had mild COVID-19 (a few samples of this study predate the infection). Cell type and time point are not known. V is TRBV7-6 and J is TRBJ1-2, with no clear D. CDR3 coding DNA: TGTGCCAGCAGCTTAGAGACGCGCACTGGCTACACCTTC. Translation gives CASSLETRTGYTF.